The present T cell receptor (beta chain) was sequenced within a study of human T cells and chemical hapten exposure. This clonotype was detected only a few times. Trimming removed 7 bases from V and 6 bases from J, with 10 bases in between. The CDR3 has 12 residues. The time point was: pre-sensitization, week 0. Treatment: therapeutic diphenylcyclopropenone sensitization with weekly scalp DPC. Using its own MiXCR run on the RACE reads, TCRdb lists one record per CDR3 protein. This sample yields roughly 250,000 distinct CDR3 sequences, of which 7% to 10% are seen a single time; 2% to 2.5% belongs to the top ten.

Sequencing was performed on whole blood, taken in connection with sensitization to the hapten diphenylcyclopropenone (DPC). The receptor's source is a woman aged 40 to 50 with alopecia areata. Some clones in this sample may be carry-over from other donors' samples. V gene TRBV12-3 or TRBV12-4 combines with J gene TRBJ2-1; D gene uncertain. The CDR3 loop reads CASTPGGNEQFF. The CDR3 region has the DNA TGTGCCAGCACCCCTGGCGGCAATGAGCAGTTCTTC.